This TCR beta chain emerged from a study of blood T cell repertoires in COVID-19 (dated by TCRdb to 2020 to 2021). In terms of the full investigation: Collaborator samples came from the United States, Italy and Spain and covered acute and convalescent phases of COVID-19. The repertoires were released in a freely available public database meant as a resource for research on the immune response to SARS-CoV-2. HLA class I and class II types, where available, came from metadata supplied by the sample provider rather than from assay-based typing. The sample metadata nearly always contained a de-identified subject ID, COVID-19 status, age in years and sex. The dataset comprised deeply sampled blood TCRbeta repertoires from subjects exposed to, actively infected with, or recovered from COVID-19. Samples were obtained from the ongoing ImmuneRACE study (first 160 participants) and from some 1,200 subjects provided by 6 global collaborators. The prospective study material was composed of cDNA or gDNA derived from T cells, B-cell-depleted T cells, or PBMCs. Beyond this particular receptor, the publication reports: The quantity of clinical and demographic metadata differed by source and by participant and was supplied without curation.

The immunoSEQ Assay, a bias-controlled multiplex PCR, was used to amplify TCRbeta CDR3 regions from genomic DNA. Turning to the authors' computational methods: The number of nucleated cells in each sample was estimated from the amplification of reference gene primers within the assay. To quantify the absolute abundance of each unique TCRbeta CDR3 rearrangement, sequence reads were collapsed and filtered. Productive Simpson clonality was computed per sample as the square root of Simpson's diversity index over productive rearrangements. In its TCRdb copy, this immuneACCESS table keeps in-frame sequences only and misses some clones. Where compared with another copy, unresolved V genes explain less than half of these, and the others have no known cause. The DNA gave D and trimming, while V, J and clone size come from that table. The sample table lists over 60,000 clones, around 91% of them with a count of one. In total, the top ten clones hold less than 0.55% of the sample.

Remarks on this clone: Its antigen specificity is not known. No qualities accompany the bases; no much larger clone lies one base away.

At one collaborating source in Seattle, patients were enrolled during active infection and were followed longitudinally through the course of disease. Collaborating institutions collected whole blood in K2EDTA tubes following their own protocols. For TCRbeta analysis, collaborators shipped samples as frozen whole blood, isolated PBMCs, or DNA extracted from either of those sample types. Taken from cysteine to phenylalanine, the CDR3 has 14 residues. The kept DNA is CDR3 alone, 42 bases in frame from the first base. In the germline V gene, CDR1 corresponds to SGDLS and CDR2 to YYNGEE. V lost 4 bases and J lost 3 bases, and the count of bases not matched to a germline gene is 5.

This chain is built from TRBV9 and TRBJ2-7; 9 middle bases align to TRBD1. The receptor's source is a man aged 45-65 years with COVID-19, enrolled during active disease. The source material was peripheral blood. The CDR3 protein is CASSPDRGRYEQYF. In nucleotide form, the sequence is TGTGCCAGCAGCCCGGACAGGGGTCGCTACGAGCAGTACTTC.